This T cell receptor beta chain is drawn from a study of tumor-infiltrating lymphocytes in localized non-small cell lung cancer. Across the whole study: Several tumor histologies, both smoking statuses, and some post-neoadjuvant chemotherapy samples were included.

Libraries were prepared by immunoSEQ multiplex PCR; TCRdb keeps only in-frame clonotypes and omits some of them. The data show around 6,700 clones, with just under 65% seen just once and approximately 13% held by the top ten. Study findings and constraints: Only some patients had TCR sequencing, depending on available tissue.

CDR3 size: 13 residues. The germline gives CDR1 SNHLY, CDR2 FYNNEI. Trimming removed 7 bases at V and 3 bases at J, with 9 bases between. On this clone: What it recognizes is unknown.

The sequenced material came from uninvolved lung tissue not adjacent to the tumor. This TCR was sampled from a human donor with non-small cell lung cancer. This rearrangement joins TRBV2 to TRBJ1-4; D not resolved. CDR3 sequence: CASKDPPNEKLFF. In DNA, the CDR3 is TGTGCCAGCAAGGACCCGCCTAATGAAAAACTGTTTTTT. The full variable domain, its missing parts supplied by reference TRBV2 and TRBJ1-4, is EPEVTQTPSHQVTQMGQEVILRCVPISNHLYFYWYRQILGQKVEFLVSFYNNEISEKSEIFDDQFSVERPDGSNFTLKIRSTKLEDSAMYFCASKDPPNEKLFFGSGTQLSVL.